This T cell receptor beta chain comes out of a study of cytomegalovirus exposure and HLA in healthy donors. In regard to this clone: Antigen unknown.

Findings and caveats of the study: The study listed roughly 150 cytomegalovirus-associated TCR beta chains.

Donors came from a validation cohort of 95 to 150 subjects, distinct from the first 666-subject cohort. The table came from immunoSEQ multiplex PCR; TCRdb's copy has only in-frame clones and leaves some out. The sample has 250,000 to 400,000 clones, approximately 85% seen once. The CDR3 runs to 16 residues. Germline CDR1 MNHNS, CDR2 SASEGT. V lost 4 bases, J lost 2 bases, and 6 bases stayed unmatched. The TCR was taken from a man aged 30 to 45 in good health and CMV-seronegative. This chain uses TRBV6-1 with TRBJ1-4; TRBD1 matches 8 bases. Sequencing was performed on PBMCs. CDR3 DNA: TGTGCCAGCAGTGGTCCTGCAGGGGGCACTAATGAAAAACTGTTTTTT. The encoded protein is CASSGPAGGTNEKLFF.